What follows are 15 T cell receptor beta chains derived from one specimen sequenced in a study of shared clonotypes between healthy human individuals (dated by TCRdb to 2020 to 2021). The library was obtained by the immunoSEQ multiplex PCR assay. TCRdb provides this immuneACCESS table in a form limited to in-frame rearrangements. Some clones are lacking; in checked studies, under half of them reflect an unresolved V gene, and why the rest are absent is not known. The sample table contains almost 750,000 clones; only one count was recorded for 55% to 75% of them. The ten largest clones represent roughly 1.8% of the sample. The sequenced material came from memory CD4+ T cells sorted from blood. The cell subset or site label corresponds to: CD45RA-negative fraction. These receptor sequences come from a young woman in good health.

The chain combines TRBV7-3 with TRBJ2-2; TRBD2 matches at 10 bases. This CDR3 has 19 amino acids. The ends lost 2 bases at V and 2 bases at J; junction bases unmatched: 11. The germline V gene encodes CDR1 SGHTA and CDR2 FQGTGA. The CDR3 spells CASSLLPGSSGSNTGELFF. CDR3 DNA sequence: TGTGCCAGCAGCTTACTTCCGGGTTCTAGCGGGAGTAACACCGGGGAGCTGTTTTTT.

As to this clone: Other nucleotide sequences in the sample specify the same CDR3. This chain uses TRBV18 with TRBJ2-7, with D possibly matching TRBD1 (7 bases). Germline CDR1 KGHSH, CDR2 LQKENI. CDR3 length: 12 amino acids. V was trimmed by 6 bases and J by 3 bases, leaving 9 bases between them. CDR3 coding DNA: TGTGCCAGCTCGCGGGACAGCTACGAGCAGTACTTC. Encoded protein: CASSRDSYEQYF.

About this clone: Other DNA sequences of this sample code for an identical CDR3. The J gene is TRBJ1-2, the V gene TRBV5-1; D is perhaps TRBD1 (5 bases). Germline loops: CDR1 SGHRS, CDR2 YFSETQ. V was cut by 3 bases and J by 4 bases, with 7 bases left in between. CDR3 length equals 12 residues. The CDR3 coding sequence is TGCGCCAGCAGCTCTGGGGGCTATGGCTACACCTTC. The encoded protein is CASSSGGYGYTF.

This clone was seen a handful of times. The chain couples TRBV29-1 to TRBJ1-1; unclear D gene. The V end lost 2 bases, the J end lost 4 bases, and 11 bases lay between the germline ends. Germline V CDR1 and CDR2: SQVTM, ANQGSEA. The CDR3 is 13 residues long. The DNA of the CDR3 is TGCAGCGTTGAAAGTAATTATGGCACTGAAGCTTTCTTT. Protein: CSVESNYGTEAFF.

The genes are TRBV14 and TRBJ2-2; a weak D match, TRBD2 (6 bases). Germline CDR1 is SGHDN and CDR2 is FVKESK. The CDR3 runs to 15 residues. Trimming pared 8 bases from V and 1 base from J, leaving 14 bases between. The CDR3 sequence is CASSAGWLNTGELFF. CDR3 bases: TGTGCCAGCTCGGCGGGGTGGCTGAACACCGGGGAGCTGTTTTTT.

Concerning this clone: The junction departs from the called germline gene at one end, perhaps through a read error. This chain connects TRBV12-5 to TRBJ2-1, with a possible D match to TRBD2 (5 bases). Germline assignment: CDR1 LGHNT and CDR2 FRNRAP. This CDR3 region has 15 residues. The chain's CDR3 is CASGLVLGGYNEQFF. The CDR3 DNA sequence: TGTGCTAGTGGCTTGGTACTAGGCGGATACAATGAGCAGTTCTTC.

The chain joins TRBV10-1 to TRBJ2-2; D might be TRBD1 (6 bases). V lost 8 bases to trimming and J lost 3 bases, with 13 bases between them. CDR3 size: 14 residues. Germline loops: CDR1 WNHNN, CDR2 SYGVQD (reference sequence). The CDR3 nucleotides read TGCGCCAGCTCCCAGGGGATACACACCGGGGAGCTGTTTTTT. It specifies CASSQGIHTGELFF.

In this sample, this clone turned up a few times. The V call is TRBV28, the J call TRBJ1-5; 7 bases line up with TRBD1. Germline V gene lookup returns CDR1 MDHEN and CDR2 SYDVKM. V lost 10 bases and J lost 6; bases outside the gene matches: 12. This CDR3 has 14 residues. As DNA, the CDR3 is TGTGCCATAATTCGACAGGGCCCGGGTCAGCCCCAGCATTTT. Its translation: CAIIRQGPGQPQHF.

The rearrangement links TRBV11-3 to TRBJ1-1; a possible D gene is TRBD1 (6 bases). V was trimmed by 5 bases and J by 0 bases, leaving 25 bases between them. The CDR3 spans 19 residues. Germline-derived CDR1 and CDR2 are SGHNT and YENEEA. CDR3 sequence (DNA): TGTGCCAGCAGCCAAAAAGATCCACGAGGGGGGGGAGTGAACACTGAAGCTTTCTTT. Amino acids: CASSQKDPRGGGVNTEAFF.

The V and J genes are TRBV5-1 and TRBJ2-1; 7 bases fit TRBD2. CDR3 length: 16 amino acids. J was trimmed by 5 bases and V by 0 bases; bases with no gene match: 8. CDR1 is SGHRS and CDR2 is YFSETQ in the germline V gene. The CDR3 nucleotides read TGCGCCAGCAGCTTGGGATTAGCGGGCTTGAACAATGAGCAGTTCTTC. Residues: CASSLGLAGLNNEQFF. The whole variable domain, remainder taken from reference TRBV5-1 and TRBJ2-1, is KAGVTQTPRYLIKTRGQQVTLSCSPISGHRSVSWYQQTPGQGLQFLFEYFSETQRNKGNFPGRFSGRQFSNSRSEMNVSTLELGDSALYLCASSLGLAGLNNEQFFGPGTRLTVL.

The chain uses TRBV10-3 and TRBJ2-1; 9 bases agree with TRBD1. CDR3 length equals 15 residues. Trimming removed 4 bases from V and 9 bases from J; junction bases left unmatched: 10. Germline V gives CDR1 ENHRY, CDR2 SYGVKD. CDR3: CAISGPGQGLGEQFF. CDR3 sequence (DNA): TGTGCCATCAGTGGTCCCGGACAGGGGCTTGGTGAGCAGTTCTTC.

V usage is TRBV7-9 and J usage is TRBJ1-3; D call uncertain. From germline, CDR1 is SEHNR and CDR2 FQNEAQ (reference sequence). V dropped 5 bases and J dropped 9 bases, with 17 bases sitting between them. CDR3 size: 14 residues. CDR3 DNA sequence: TGTGCCAGCAGCGGGGTAACCCCTCAGAGCACCATATATTTT. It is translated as CASSGVTPQSTIYF.

The CDR3: CASSGGTGEARSGANVLTF. Written as DNA, the CDR3 is TGTGCCAGCAGTGGCGGGACAGGGGAGGCTCGCTCTGGGGCCAACGTCCTGACTTTC. This rearrangement joins TRBV6-1 to TRBJ2-6, with 10 bases lining up with TRBD1. Germline V lookup: CDR1 MNHNS, CDR2 SASEGT. CDR3 length: 19 amino acids. The V segment lost 4 bases and the J segment 0 bases; nucleotides outside the gene matches: 9.

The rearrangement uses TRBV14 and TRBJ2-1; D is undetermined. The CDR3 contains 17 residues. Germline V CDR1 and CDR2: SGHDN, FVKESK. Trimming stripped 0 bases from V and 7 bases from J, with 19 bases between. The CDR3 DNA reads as TGTGCCAGCAGCCAAGATAGAGGATTCATGCCGCTAAATGAGCAGTTCTTC. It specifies CASSQDRGFMPLNEQFF.

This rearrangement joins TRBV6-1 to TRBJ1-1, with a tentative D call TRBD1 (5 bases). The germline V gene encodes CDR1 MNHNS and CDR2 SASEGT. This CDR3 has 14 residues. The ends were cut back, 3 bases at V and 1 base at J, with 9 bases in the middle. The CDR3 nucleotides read TGTGCCAGCAGTGACAGGGTGAGGAACACTGAAGCTTTCTTT. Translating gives CASSDRVRNTEAFF.